The clone carrying this T cell receptor (beta chain) was observed once. The antigen remains undetermined. This sample is drawn from a study of cytomegalovirus exposure and HLA in healthy donors. Points from the study as a whole: Using the classifier, cytomegalovirus status was reportedly diagnosed with high specificity and sensitivity. What was likely a sequencing artifact was a cluster of highly shared sequence variants. The number of N-insertions in an Asian-associated ancestry cluster was reportedly below the approximately 700-donor mean in a later analysis.

Trimming pared 4 bases from V and 4 bases from J, leaving 10 bases between. From germline, CDR1 is MNHEY and CDR2 SVGAGI. The CDR3 runs 13 residues. It was with 60 Vbeta and 13 Jbeta primers that the PCR ran. Only in-frame clones appear in the TCRdb table, and some are missing; sequencing was by immunoSEQ multiplex PCR. The data contain about 130,000 clones, about 81% of them singletons. The V gene is TRBV6-5, the J gene TRBJ2-5; the D gene is possibly TRBD1 (5 bases). The TCR originated in a woman in her 30s in good health and CMV-seronegative. What was sequenced was PBMCs. The CDR3 DNA reads as TGTGCCAGCAGTTTCAGGGTACTAGAGACCCAGTACTTC. Translation: CASSFRVLETQYF.